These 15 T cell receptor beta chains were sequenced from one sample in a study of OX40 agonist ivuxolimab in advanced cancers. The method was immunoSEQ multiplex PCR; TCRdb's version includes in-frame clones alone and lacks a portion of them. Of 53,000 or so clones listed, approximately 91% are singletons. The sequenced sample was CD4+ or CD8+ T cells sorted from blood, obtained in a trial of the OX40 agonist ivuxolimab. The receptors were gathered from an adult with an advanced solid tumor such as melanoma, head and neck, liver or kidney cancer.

CDR3 residues: CASSFTGAPAGYTF. DNA of the CDR3: TGCGCCAGCAGCTTTACAGGCGCCCCAGCTGGCTACACCTTC. The J gene is TRBJ1-2, the V gene TRBV5-1; perhaps TRBD1 as D (5 bases). Between the trimmed V and J ends, which lost 2 bases and 7 bases, there was a span of 15 bases. Germline CDR1 and CDR2: SGHRS and YFSETQ. The CDR3 spans 14 residues.

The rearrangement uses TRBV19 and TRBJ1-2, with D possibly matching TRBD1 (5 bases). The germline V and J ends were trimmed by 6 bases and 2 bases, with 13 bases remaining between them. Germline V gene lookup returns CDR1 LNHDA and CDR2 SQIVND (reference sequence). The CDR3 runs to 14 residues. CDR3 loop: CASSEWAGNYGYTF. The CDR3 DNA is TGTGCCAGTAGCGAGTGGGCAGGGAACTATGGCTACACCTTC.

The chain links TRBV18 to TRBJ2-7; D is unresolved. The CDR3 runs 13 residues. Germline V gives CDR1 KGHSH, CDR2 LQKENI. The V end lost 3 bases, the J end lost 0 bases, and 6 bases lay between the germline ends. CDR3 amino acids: CASSPGLSYEQYF. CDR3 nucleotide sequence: TGTGCCAGCTCACCCGGCCTCTCCTACGAGCAGTACTTC. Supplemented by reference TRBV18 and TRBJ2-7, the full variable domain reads NAGVMQNPRHLVRRRGQEARLRCSPMKGHSHVYWYRQLPEEGLKFMVYLQKENIIDESGMPKERFSAEFPKEGPSILRIQQVVRGDSAAYFCASSPGLSYEQYFGPGTRLTVT.

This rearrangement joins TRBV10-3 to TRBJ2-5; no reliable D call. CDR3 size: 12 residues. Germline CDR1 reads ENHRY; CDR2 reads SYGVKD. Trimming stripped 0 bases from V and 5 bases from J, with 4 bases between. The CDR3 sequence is CAISESRETQYF. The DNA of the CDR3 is TGTGCCATCAGTGAGTCCAGGGAGACCCAGTACTTC.

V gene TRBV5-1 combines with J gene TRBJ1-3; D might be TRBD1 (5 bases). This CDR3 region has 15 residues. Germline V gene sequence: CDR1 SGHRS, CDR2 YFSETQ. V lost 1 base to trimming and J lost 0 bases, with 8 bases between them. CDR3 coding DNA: TGCGCCAGCAGCTTGACAGGACCCTCTGGAAACACCATATATTTT. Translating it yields CASSLTGPSGNTIYF.

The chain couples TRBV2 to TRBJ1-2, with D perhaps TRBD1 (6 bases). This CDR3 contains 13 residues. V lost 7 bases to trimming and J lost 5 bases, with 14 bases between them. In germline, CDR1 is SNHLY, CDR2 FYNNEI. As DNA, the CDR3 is TGTGCCAGCATTGGGGGGGCGAAGTATGGCTACACCTTC. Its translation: CASIGGAKYGYTF.

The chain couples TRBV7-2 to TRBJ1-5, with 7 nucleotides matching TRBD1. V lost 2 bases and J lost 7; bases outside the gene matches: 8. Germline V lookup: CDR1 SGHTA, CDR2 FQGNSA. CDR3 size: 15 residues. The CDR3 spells CASSLFGTEDQPQHF. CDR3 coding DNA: TGTGCCAGCAGCTTATTCGGGACAGAGGACCAGCCCCAGCATTTT.

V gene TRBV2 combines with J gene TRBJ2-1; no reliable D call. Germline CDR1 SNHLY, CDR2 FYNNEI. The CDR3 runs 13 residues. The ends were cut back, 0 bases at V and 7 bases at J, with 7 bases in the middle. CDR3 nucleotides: TGTGCCAGCAGTGAAGCGGAATCGAATGAGCAGTTCTTC. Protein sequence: CASSEAESNEQFF. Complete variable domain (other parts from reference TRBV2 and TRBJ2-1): EPEVTQTPSHQVTQMGQEVILRCVPISNHLYFYWYRQILGQKVEFLVSFYNNEISEKSEIFDDQFSVERPDGSNFTLKIRSTKLEDSAMYFCASSEAESNEQFFGPGTRLTVL.

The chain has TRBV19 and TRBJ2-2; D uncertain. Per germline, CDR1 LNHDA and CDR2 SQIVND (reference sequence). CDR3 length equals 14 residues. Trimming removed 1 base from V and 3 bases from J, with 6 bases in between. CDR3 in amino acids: CASSIGAYTGELFF. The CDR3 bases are TGTGCCAGTAGTATAGGGGCCTACACCGGGGAGCTGTTTTTT.

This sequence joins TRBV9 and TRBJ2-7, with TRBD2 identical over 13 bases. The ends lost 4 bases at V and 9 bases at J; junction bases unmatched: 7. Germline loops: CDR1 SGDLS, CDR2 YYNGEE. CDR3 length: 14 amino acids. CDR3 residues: CASSPGLAGTVQYF. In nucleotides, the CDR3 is TGTGCCAGCAGCCCGGGACTAGCGGGAACGGTGCAGTACTTC.

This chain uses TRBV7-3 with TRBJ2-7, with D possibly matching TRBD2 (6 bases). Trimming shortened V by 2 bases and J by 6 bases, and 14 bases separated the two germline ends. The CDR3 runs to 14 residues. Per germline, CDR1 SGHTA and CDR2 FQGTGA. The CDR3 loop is CASSLGGFGAEQYF. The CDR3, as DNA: TGTGCCAGCAGCTTAGGGGGGTTCGGGGCCGAGCAGTACTTC. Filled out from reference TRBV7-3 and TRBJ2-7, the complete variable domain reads GAGVSQTPSNKVTEKGKYVELRCDPISGHTALYWYRQSLGQGPEFLIYFQGTGAADDSGLPNDRFFAVRPEGSVSTLKIQRTERGDSAVYLCASSLGGFGAEQYFGPGTRLTVT.

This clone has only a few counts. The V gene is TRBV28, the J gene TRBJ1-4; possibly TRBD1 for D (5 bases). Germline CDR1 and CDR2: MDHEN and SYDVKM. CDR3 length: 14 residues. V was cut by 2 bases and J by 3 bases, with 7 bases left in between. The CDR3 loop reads CASSLTGSNEKLFF. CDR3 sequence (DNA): TGTGCCAGCAGTTTAACAGGTTCTAATGAAAAACTGTTTTTT.

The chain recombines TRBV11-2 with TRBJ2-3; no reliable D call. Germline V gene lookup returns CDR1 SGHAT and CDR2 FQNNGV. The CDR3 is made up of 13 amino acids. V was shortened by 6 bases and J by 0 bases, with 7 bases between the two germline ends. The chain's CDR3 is CASSPPSTDTQYF. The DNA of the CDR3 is TGTGCCAGCAGTCCTCCCAGCACAGATACGCAGTATTTT.

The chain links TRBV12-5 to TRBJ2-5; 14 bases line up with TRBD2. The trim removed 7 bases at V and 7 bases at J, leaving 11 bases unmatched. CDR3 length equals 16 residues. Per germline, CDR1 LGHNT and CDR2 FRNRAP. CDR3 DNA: TGTGCTAGTGCCTTGACTAGCGGGAGGGATCCGGGGACCCAGTACTTC. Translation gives CASALTSGRDPGTQYF.

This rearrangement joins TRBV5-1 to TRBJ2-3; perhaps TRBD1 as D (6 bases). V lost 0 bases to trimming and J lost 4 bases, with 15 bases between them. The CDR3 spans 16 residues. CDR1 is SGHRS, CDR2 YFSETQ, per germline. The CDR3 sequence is CASSLASKQGSDTQYF. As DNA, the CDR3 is TGCGCCAGCAGCTTGGCCTCTAAACAGGGCTCAGATACGCAGTATTTT.